The clone carrying this T cell receptor (beta chain) appeared a few times. Its cognate antigen is unknown. The source of the sample is a study of shared clonotypes between healthy human individuals. For the study at large: Every donor yielded three CD4 naive, three CD4 memory, two CD8 naive and one CD8 memory plate. Study observations and caveats: Sharing across several donors was seen in around 5.1% of naive CD4 clonotypes.

Profiling relied on immunoSEQ multiplex PCR, and the TCRdb table lists in-frame clones only, not all of them. The sample has 400,000 to 600,000 clones; about 96% are singletons. With V trimmed by 4 bases and J by 2 bases, 4 bases remained unmatched. The CDR3 contains 15 residues. The germline V gene has CDR1 MGHRA and CDR2 YSYEKL. Sequenced material: naive CD4+ T cells sorted from blood. Noted subset: CD45RA+ positively selected. The V and J genes are TRBV4-1 and TRBJ2-1; 8 positions match TRBD2. This TCR was sampled from a woman aged 30 to 39 in good health. DNA for the CDR3: TGCGCCAGCAGCCGTGGACTAGCCGCCTACAATGAGCAGTTCTTC. Its translation: CASSRGLAAYNEQFF.